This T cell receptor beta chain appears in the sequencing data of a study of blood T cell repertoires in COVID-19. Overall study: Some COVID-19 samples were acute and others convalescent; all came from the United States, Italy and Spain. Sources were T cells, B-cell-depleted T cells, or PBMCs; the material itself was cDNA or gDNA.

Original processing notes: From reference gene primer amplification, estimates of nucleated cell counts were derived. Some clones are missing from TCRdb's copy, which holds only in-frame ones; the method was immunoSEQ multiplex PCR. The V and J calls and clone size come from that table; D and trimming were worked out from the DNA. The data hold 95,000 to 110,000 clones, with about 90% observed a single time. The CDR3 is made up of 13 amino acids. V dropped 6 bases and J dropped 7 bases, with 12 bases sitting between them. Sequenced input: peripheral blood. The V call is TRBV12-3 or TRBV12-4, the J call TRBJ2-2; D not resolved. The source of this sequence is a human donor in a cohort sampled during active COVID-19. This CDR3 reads CASSSREDGELFF. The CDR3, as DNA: TGTGCCAGCAGCTCCCGAGAGGACGGGGAGCTGTTTTTT.